This TCR beta chain derives from a study of shared clonotypes between healthy human individuals. On this clone: The sample contains more than one DNA sequence encoding this CDR3.

The data were produced by immunoSEQ multiplex PCR, yet TCRdb's version contains in-frame clones alone and is incomplete. The sample shows about 660,000 clones, around 74% of them seen only once. The CDR3 length is 12 residues. The V end was cut by 2 bases, the J end by 8 bases, with 7 bases between. Germline lookup yields CDR1 KGHSH and CDR2 LQKENI. This rearrangement joins TRBV18 to TRBJ2-1, with D perhaps TRBD1 (6 bases). Sequencing was carried out using memory CD4+ T cells sorted from blood. Described subset: CD45RA-negative fraction. The sequence was collected from a woman younger than 45 in good health. CDR3 bases: TGTGCCAGCTCACCAGGGGGCGATGAGCAGTTCTTC. Translation: CASSPGGDEQFF.